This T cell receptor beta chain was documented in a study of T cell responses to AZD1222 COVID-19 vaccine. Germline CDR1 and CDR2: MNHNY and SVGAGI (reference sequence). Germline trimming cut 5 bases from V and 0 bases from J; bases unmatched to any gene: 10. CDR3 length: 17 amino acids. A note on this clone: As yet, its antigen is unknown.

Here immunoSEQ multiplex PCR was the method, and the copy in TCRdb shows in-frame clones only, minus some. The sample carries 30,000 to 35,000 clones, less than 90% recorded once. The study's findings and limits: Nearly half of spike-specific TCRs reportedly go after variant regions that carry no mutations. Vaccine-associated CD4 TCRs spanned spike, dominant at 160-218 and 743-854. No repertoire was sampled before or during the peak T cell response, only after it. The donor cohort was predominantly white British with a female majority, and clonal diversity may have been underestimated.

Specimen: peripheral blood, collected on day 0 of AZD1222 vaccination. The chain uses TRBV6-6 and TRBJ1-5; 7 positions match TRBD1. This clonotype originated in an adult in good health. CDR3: CASSRFGQVYSNQPQHF. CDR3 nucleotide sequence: TGTGCCAGCAGTCGCTTTGGACAGGTTTATAGCAATCAGCCCCAGCATTTT.